The 31 T cell receptor beta chains in this list originate from one sample, sequenced in a study of T cells in Graves' hyperthyroidism and ophthalmopathy. TCR beta CDR3 regions were amplified from RNA transcripts. When the TCR CDR3 underwent first-round RT-PCR, the HTBI primer set was used. TCRdb recomputed calls from the multiplex PCR reads with MiXCR, one row per CDR3 protein. The sample includes over 450,000 distinct CDR3 sequences, 15% to 20% seen only once; the top ten take under 20%. The sample comprised blood. Receptor source: a woman aged 18-30 years with Graves' ophthalmopathy.

The DNA of the CDR3 is TGTGCCTGGAGTGTCCGGCAGAAAGAGACCCAGTACTTC. Amino acids: CAWSVRQKETQYF. The V gene is TRBV30, the J gene TRBJ2-5; D gene ambiguous. The ends were cut back, 0 bases at V and 3 bases at J, with 8 bases in the middle. The CDR3 runs 13 residues. Germline loops: CDR1 GTSNPN, CDR2 SVGIG (reference sequence). Drawing the rest from reference TRBV30 and TRBJ2-5, the complete variable domain is SQTIHQWPATLVQPVGSPLSLECTVEGTSNPNLYWYRQAAGRGLQLLFYSVGIGQISSEVPQNLSASRPQDRQFILSSKKLLLSDSGFYLCAWSVRQKETQYFGPGTRLLVL.

Ten or more counts support this clonotype. CDR3 nucleotides: TGCAGTGCTAGGACCTTTAGCGGGAGGGCCGCAGATACGCAGTATTTT. The encoded protein is CSARTFSGRAADTQYF. The chain uses TRBV20-1 and TRBJ2-3; 11 nucleotides align to TRBD2. J gave up 4 bases and V 3 bases, and 9 bases lay outside the gene matches. In germline, CDR1 is DFQATT, CDR2 SNEGSKA (reference sequence). The CDR3 is made up of 16 amino acids.

The table lists this clonotype with many counts. The chain has TRBV7-2 and TRBJ2-3; 10 positions agree with TRBD2. Germline V gene sequence: CDR1 SGHTA, CDR2 FQGNSA. This CDR3 spans 15 amino acids. V gave up 5 bases and J gave up 4 bases; unmatched junction bases: 6. The CDR3 loop reads CASSASGGAADTQYF. CDR3 bases: TGTGCCAGCAGCGCGAGCGGGGGGGCCGCAGATACGCAGTATTTT. The full variable domain, with the rest looked up from reference TRBV7-2 and TRBJ2-3, is GAGVSQSPSNKVTEKGKDVELRCDPISGHTALYWYRQSLGQGLEFLIYFQGNSAPDKSGLPSDRFSAERTGGSVSTLTIQRTQQEDSAVYLCASSASGGAADTQYFGPGTRLTVL.

This clonotype occurred a few times. The chain combines TRBV7-3 with TRBJ2-1; no clear D. Trimming cost V 4 bases and J 8 bases, with 12 bases left between them. CDR1 is SGHTA and CDR2 is FQGTGA in the germline V gene. The CDR3 loop spans 13 amino acids. The CDR3 DNA reads as TGTGCCAGCAGCTCCGATCCTAGGGATGAGCAGTTCTTC. Amino acids: CASSSDPRDEQFF.

This clonotype was detected many times. V usage is TRBV12-3 or TRBV12-4 and J usage is TRBJ1-2; D unresolved. CDR3 length equals 12 residues. V lost 1 base and J 7 bases, leaving 7 bases between the germline ends. The CDR3 spells CASSLVGGGYTF. The CDR3 region has the DNA TGTGCCAGCAGTTTAGTTGGTGGTGGCTACACCTTC.

The chain carries TRBV7-9 and TRBJ2-7, with D possibly being TRBD2 (6 bases). This CDR3 comprises 15 residues. Germline values: CDR1 SEHNR, CDR2 FQNEAQ (reference sequence). Trimming stripped 5 bases from V and 1 base from J, with 15 bases between. The CDR3 protein is CASSPGTATSYEQYF. Written as DNA, the CDR3 is TGTGCCAGCAGCCCCGGGACTGCGACATCCTACGAGCAGTACTTC.

This sequence joins TRBV7-2 and TRBJ2-7, with D possibly being TRBD1 (5 bases). With 7 bases removed from V and 6 bases from J, the gap between germline ends came to 19 bases. The CDR3 has 14 residues. Germline-derived CDR1 and CDR2 are SGHTA and FQGNSA. CDR3 region: CASTPSQVTGEQYF. The CDR3 DNA is TGTGCCAGCACCCCAAGTCAGGTTACAGGCGAGCAGTACTTC.

This clonotype was found many times. The chain links TRBV5-6 to TRBJ1-6; no reliable D call. CDR1 is SGHDT, CDR2 YYEEEE, per germline. The length of the CDR3 is 15 residues. V lost 5 bases and J 5 bases, leaving 14 bases between the germline ends. In DNA form, the CDR3 reads TGTGCCAGCAGTTACCGACTTAAAAATAATTCACCCCTCCACTTT. Its translation: CASSYRLKNNSPLHF.

V usage is TRBV6-2 or TRBV6-3 and J usage is TRBJ2-2; possibly TRBD1 for D (7 bases). CDR3 length equals 18 residues. The V end was cut by 4 bases, the J end by 2 bases, with 20 bases between. CDR1 MNHEY and CDR2 SVGEGT come from the germline V gene. This chain's CDR3 is CASSWTLKTGTNTGELFF. The CDR3 DNA is TGTGCCAGCAGTTGGACTCTGAAGACAGGGACTAACACCGGGGAGCTGTTTTTT.

J is TRBJ1-2 and V is TRBV4-1; D is perhaps TRBD1 (5 bases). CDR3 length: 14 residues. Germline V CDR1 and CDR2: MGHRA, YSYEKL. The ends were cut back, 2 bases at V and 7 bases at J, with 14 bases in the middle. The CDR3 loop reads CASSQPGTASGYTF. The CDR3, as DNA: TGCGCCAGCAGCCAACCCGGGACGGCCTCTGGCTACACCTTC.

The V gene is TRBV20-1, the J gene TRBJ2-1; TRBD1 might be the D (6 bases). This CDR3 comprises 15 residues. Germline CDR1 and CDR2: DFQATT and SNEGSKA (reference sequence). V was trimmed by 6 bases and J by 0 bases, leaving 15 bases between them. The CDR3 loop is CSARQGWGSYNEQFF. The CDR3 DNA is TGCAGTGCGAGGCAGGGGTGGGGCTCCTACAATGAGCAGTTCTTC.

V gene TRBV2 combines with J gene TRBJ2-2, with 7 bases matching TRBD1. This CDR3 has 14 residues. The V segment lost 6 bases and the J segment 6 bases; nucleotides outside the gene matches: 7. Germline CDR1 is SNHLY and CDR2 is FYNNEI. The CDR3 region has the DNA TGTGCCAGCAGCCAACAGGGGTCGGCCGGGGAGCTGTTTTTT. This codes for CASSQQGSAGELFF.

This clonotype was detected many times. This rearrangement joins TRBV7-9 to TRBJ2-7; 8 bases match TRBD2. Germline values: CDR1 SEHNR, CDR2 FQNEAQ (reference sequence). The CDR3 length is 14 residues. The trim removed 3 bases at V and 5 bases at J, leaving 6 bases unmatched. The CDR3 DNA sequence: TGTGCCAGCAGCTTGAGAGCGGGAGAGAACGAGCAGTACTTC. This translates into CASSLRAGENEQYF. Using reference TRBV7-9 and TRBJ2-7 for the parts outside the CDR3, the full variable domain is DTGVSQNPRHKITKRGQNVTFRCDPISEHNRLYWYRQTLGQGPEFLTYFQNEAQLEKSRLLSDRFSAERPKGSFSTLEIQRTEQGDSAMYLCASSLRAGENEQYFGPGTRLTVT.

The table lists this clonotype with many counts. The chain carries TRBV12-3 or TRBV12-4 and TRBJ1-1, with unresolved D. The CDR3 covers 12 residues. Trimming removed 3 bases at V and 7 bases at J, with 9 bases between. The DNA for the CDR3 is TGTGCCAGCAGTTTCCAAGACTTTGAAGCTTTCTTT. This codes for CASSFQDFEAFF.

This clonotype was recorded many times. The rearrangement links TRBV20-1 to TRBJ2-3; perhaps TRBD1 as D (7 bases). Germline lookup yields CDR1 DFQATT and CDR2 SNEGSKA (reference sequence). CDR3 length: 15 residues. The ends were cut back, 5 bases at V and 0 bases at J, with 15 bases in the middle. In nucleotides, the CDR3 is TGCAGTGCTTGGGGGGACAGCCTCAGCACAGATACGCAGTATTTT. Translating gives CSAWGDSLSTDTQYF.

This clonotype was seen repeatedly, ten times or more. The gene calls are TRBV20-1 and TRBJ2-1, with TRBD2 matching 9 bases. V shed 4 bases, J shed 0 bases, and the junction held 7 bases outside the gene matches. This CDR3 is 16 amino acids long. Germline V gene sequence: CDR1 DFQATT, CDR2 SNEGSKA (reference sequence). The CDR3 region is CSATGTSSRSYNEQFF. CDR3 nucleotides: TGCAGTGCTACCGGGACTAGCTCCCGCTCCTACAATGAGCAGTTCTTC.

In the case of this clonotype: A much more abundant neighbour one base away suggests this may be a read error. V and J are TRBV28 and TRBJ1-2; 8 nucleotides align to TRBD1. Germline V lookup: CDR1 MDHEN, CDR2 SYDVKM. The CDR3 is 15 residues long. The CDR3: CTSSLLGQGDYGYTF. The CDR3 DNA sequence: TGTACCAGCAGTTTATTAGGACAGGGTGACTATGGCTACACCTTC.

Concerning this clonotype itself: Possible read error: a much larger clone is one base away. The chain couples TRBV11-2 to TRBJ2-1; the match to TRBD2 covers 7 bases. Germline CDR1 SGHAT, CDR2 FQNNGV. This CDR3 spans 17 amino acids. CDR3 nucleotides: TGCGCCAGCAGCCACCAACCGGCTGGCGGGAGCGGGGATGAGCAGTTCTTC. It codes for CASSHQPAGGSGDEQFF.

As concerns this clonotype: The final CDR3 position lacks the conserved phenylalanine or tryptophan, pointing to a likely read error. CDR3 DNA: TGTGCCACCAGTGATTTGGAGGCCGGTGGGACCCAGTACCTC. Translating it yields CATSDLEAGGTQYL. J is TRBJ2-5 and V is TRBV24-1; no clear D gene. The CDR3 totals 14 residues. The V end lost 0 bases, the J end lost 7 bases, and 11 bases lay between the germline ends. From germline, CDR1 is KGHDR and CDR2 SFDVKD.

Note on this clonotype: This may stem from a read error, because a much larger clone lies one nucleotide away. The V gene is TRBV11-2, the J gene TRBJ1-3; D is ambiguous. Germline CDR1 reads SGHAT; CDR2 reads FQNNGV. The CDR3 extends over 13 amino acids. The CDR3 loop is CVSSFWALNTIYF. The CDR3 DNA reads as TGTGTCAGCAGCTTCTGGGCCTTAAACACCATATATTTT.

This clonotype was detected a few times. The J gene is TRBJ2-5, the V gene TRBV28; unclear D gene. Per the germline V gene, CDR1 is MDHEN and CDR2 is SYDVKM. The CDR3 spans 12 residues. V dropped 5 bases and J dropped 11 bases, with 15 bases sitting between them. The CDR3 spells CASSLRRVTQYF. The CDR3 DNA reads as TGTGCCAGCAGTCTTCGTCGGGTGACGCAGTACTTC.

There are a few counts of this clonotype. The J gene is TRBJ2-3, the V gene TRBV7-9, with D perhaps matching TRBD1 or TRBD2 (5 bases each). Germline lookup yields CDR1 SEHNR and CDR2 FQNEAQ (reference sequence). The CDR3 loop spans 15 amino acids. V was clipped by 2 bases and J by 0 bases, with 9 bases between them. The CDR3 region is CASSLFGASTDTQYF. The CDR3 DNA is TGTGCCAGCAGCTTATTCGGGGCGAGCACAGATACGCAGTATTTT. Complete variable domain (other parts from reference TRBV7-9 and TRBJ2-3): DTGVSQNPRHKITKRGQNVTFRCDPISEHNRLYWYRQTLGQGPEFLTYFQNEAQLEKSRLLSDRFSAERPKGSFSTLEIQRTEQGDSAMYLCASSLFGASTDTQYFGPGTRLTVL.

This clonotype turned up a few times. One end of the junction does not line up with germline, which may come from a read error. The J gene is TRBJ1-2, the V gene TRBV7-3; the match to TRBD1 covers 10 bases. This CDR3 is 18 amino acids long. Germline V gives CDR1 SGHTA, CDR2 FQGTGA. CDR3 nucleotides: TGTGCCGGCAGCCTTCAAGGGACAGGGGAGGGTGGTAACTATGGCTACACCTTC. Protein: CAGSLQGTGEGGNYGYTF.

V gene TRBV3-1 combines with J gene TRBJ1-2; no firm D call. Germline CDR1 reads LGHDT; CDR2 reads YNNKEL (reference sequence). The V end was cut by 1 base, the J end by 6 bases, with 12 bases between. The CDR3 runs 14 residues. The CDR3 reads CASSQASAGNGYTF. The CDR3 DNA follows: TGTGCCAGCAGCCAAGCTTCTGCGGGGAATGGCTACACCTTC.

The V gene is TRBV6-1, the J gene TRBJ1-5, with D uncertain. V was cut by 4 bases and J by 4 bases, with 8 bases left in between. In germline, CDR1 is MNHNS, CDR2 SASEGT. This CDR3 has 13 amino acids. CDR3: CASSVRGNQPQHF. The CDR3 DNA sequence: TGTGCCAGCAGTGTCCGTGGGAATCAGCCCCAGCATTTT.

This rearrangement joins TRBV29-1 to TRBJ2-3, with D uncertain. CDR3 length: 13 amino acids. Trimming cost V 7 bases and J 0 bases, with 11 bases left between them. In germline, CDR1 is SQVTM, CDR2 ANQGSEA. Written as DNA, the CDR3 is TGCAGCGCCGCGGTCGGGAGCACAGATACGCAGTATTTT. Its translation is CSAAVGSTDTQYF.

A few counts support this clonotype. The chain joins TRBV7-3 to TRBJ1-5, with 9 nucleotides matching TRBD1. Trimming removed 5 bases from V and 7 bases from J; junction bases left unmatched: 9. Germline CDR1 SGHTA, CDR2 FQGTGA. CDR3 length: 15 amino acids. The CDR3 DNA reads as TGTGCCAGCAGCGCCCGGGACAGGGACGGCCAGCCCCAGCATTTT. Translation: CASSARDRDGQPQHF.

This rearrangement joins TRBV6-1 to TRBJ1-1; D might be TRBD1 (6 bases). The CDR3 has 14 residues. The V gene's germline CDR1 is MNHNS and CDR2 SASEGT. V lost 6 bases, J lost 2 bases, and 13 bases lay in between. This CDR3 reads CASRAWGANTEAFF. The CDR3, as DNA: TGTGCCAGCAGAGCCTGGGGGGCTAACACTGAAGCTTTCTTT.

The chain uses TRBV4-3 and TRBJ2-3; TRBD1 aligns across 7 bases. The CDR3 extends over 15 amino acids. J lost 3 bases, V lost 1 base, and 4 bases had no gene match. Germline loops: CDR1 LGHNA, CDR2 YSLEER. The CDR3 DNA reads TGCGCCAGCAGCCAAGTGCCCAGGGGGACAGATACGCAGTATTTT. Translating gives CASSQVPRGTDTQYF.

V usage is TRBV24-1 and J usage is TRBJ2-3; 7 positions agree with TRBD2. The V gene's germline CDR1 is KGHDR and CDR2 SFDVKD. This CDR3 comprises 16 residues. The trim removed 0 bases at V and 4 bases at J, leaving 6 bases unmatched. CDR3 DNA sequence: TGTGCCACCAGTGATTTGGAGGCGGGAGTCTCAGATACGCAGTATTTT. Translation: CATSDLEAGVSDTQYF.

The V gene is TRBV10-3, the J gene TRBJ2-3; 8 nucleotides align to TRBD1. CDR1 ENHRY and CDR2 SYGVKD come from the germline V gene. With V trimmed by 4 bases and J by 1 base, 10 bases remained unmatched. CDR3 length: 17 amino acids. The CDR3 is CAISADLETGGTDTQYF. The CDR3 nucleotides are TGTGCCATCAGTGCTGACCTTGAGACAGGGGGCACAGATACGCAGTATTTT.